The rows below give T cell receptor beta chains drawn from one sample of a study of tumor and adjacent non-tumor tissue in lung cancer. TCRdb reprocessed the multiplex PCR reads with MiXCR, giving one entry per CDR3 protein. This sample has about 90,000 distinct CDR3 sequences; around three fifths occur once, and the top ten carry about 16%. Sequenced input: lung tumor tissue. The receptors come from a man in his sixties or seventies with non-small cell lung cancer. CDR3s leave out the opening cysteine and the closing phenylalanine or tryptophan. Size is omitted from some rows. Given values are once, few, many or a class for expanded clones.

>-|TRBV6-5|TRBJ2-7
ACRQRDSYDQY
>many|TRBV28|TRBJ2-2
ASSLFAGKVTGELF
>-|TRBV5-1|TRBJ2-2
ASGNFRSSGISGELL
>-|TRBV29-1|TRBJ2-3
SVEVVVVPKDTQY
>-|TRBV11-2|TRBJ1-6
ANSLDKHQTNSPLH
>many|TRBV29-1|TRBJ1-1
SVGRVNTEAF
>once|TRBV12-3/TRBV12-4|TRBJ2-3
ASSLRLVPDTQY
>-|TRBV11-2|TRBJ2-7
ASGSGLTSYEQC
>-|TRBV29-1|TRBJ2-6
KVAVLSEANVLT
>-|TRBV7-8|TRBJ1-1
ASSADRGRIAF
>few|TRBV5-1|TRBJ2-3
ASSMSQVTDTQY
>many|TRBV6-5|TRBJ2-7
ASSRRTVSYEQY
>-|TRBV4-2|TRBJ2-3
AGRLVGRGTDTQY
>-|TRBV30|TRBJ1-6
AWTHQGVDSPLH
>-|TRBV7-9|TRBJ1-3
ASSFRIAGEGNTIY
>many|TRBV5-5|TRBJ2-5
ASSLGSLGETQY
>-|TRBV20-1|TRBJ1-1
SARPREARFSEAF
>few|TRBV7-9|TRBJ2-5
ASSFSGRETQY
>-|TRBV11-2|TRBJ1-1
DGSLEGGTNTEAF
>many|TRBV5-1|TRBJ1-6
ASSLGRGNSPLH
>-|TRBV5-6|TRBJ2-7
ASSYGLAGGPGEHY
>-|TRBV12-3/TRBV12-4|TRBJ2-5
ASSFFSGSKEIQY
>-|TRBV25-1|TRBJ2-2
ASNRRAGVNTGELF
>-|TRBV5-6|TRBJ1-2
ASSHRPGQGIPGYT
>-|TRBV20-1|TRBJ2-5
SARDGSRTGREIQY
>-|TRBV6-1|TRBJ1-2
ASSLRTGQSRCYGYT
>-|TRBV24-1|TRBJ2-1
TTSDTQPGEGARNEQF
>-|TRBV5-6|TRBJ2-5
ASSPGLAEEAQY
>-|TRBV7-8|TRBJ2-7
ASSLENYCEQY
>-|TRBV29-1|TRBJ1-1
CVGGLQGF
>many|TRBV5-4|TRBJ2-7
ASSLDAYTGYEQY
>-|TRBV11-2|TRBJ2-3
ASSPGLAGSLNIDTQY
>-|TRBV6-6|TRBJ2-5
VSSTTGVGGETQY
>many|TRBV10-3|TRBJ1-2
AISESGGTYGYT
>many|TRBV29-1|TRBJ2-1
SVGMPGPYNEQF
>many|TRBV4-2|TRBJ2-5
ASSQGGTGGQETQY
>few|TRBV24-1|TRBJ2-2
ATSDLSPNTGELF
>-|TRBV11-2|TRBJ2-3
ASNPQRTGILTDTQY
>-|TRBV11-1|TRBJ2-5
AGNLTDQETQY
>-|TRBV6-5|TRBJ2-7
ASRIGVGIEQY
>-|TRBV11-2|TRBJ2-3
VSSPTGIRTEAQY
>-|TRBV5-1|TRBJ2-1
ASRSVGSSYNEQF
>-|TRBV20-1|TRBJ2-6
SARGGRAGANVLA
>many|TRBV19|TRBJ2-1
ATGGHLIGNEQF
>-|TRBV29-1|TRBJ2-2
SVIELAESTGEPF
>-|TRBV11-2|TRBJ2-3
ASRTVGGWSTDTQY
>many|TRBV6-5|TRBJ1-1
ASSQAGQKAF
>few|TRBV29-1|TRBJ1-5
SVPRDGVHSNQPQH
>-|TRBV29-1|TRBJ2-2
SVGELGNIGELF
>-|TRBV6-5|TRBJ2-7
ASRVGQTPYEEY
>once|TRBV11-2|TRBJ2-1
ACSYGGSYNKQF
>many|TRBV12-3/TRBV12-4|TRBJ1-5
ASSPARSLVAQH
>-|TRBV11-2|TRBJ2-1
AGAQAVVGEES
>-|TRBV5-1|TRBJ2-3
ASTPWTSKRGGGSTDTQY
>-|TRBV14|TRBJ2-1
ASSRQFYDEQF
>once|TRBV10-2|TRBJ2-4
ASSEIGGGRGNIQY
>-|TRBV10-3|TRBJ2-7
AISGRDRGCEQY
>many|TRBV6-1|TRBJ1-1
ASSPQGWTEAF
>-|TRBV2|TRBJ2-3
ANRKGGGSTDTQY